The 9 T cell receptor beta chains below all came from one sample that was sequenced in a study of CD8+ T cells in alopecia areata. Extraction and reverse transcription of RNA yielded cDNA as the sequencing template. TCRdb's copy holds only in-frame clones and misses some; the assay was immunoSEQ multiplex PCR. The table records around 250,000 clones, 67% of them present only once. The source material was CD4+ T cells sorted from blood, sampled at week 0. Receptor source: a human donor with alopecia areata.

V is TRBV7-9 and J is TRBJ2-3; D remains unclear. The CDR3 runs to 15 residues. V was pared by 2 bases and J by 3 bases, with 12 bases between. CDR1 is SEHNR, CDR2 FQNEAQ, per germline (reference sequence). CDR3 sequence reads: CASSLSSRATDTQYF. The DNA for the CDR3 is TGTGCCAGCAGCTTATCCTCAAGGGCAACAGATACGCAGTATTTT.

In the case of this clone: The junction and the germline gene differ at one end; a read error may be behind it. The CDR3 nucleotides read TGTGCCAGCAGGGAAGGCGGACGTGGGAGGCATCAGCCCCAGCATTTT. Encoded protein: CASREGGRGRHQPQHF. V is TRBV2 and J is TRBJ1-5; no clear D gene. The CDR3 consists of 16 residues. CDR1 is SNHLY and CDR2 is FYNNEI in the germline V gene. The full variable domain, with the rest looked up from reference TRBV2 and TRBJ1-5, is EPEVTQTPSHQVTQMGQEVILRCVPISNHLYFYWYRQILGQKVEFLVSFYNNEISEKSEIFDDQFSVERPDGSNFTLKIRSTKLEDSAMYFCASREGGRGRHQPQHFGDGTRLSIL.

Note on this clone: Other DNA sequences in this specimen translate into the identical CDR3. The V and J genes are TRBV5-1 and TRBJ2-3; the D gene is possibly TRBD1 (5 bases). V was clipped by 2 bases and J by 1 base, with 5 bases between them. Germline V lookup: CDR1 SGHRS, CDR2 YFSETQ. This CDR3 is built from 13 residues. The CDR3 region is CASSLGGTDTQYF. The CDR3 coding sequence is TGCGCCAGCAGCTTAGGGGGCACAGATACGCAGTATTTT.

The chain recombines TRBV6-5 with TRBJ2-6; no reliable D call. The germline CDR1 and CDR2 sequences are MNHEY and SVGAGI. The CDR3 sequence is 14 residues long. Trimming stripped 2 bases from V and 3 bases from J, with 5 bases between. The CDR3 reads CASSYDFGANVLTF. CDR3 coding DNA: TGTGCCAGCAGTTACGATTTTGGGGCCAACGTCCTGACTTTC.

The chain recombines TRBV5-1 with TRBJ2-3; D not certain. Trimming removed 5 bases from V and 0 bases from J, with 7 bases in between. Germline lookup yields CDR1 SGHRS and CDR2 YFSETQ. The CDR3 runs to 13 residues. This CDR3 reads CASRRWSTDTQYF. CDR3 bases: TGCGCCAGCAGGCGGTGGAGCACAGATACGCAGTATTTT. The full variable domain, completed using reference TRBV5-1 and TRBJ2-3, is KAGVTQTPRYLIKTRGQQVTLSCSPISGHRSVSWYQQTPGQGLQFLFEYFSETQRNKGNFPGRFSGRQFSNSRSEMNVSTLELGDSALYLCASRRWSTDTQYFGPGTRLTVL.

CDR3 loop: CASSLPSSGEADTQYF. The CDR3 bases are TGCGCCAGCAGCCTCCCGAGTAGCGGGGAAGCAGATACGCAGTATTTT. The J gene is TRBJ2-3, the V gene TRBV5-1; TRBD2 matches at 8 bases. After removal of 4 bases from V and 4 bases from J, the junction contained 11 bases not matched to a gene. The CDR3 contains 16 residues. Germline V gene lookup returns CDR1 SGHRS and CDR2 YFSETQ.

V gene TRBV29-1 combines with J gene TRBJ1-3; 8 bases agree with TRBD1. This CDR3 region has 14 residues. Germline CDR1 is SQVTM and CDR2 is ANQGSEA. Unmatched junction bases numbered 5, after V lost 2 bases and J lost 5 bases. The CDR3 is CSVESRQGRNTIYF. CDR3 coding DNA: TGCAGCGTTGAATCGAGACAGGGGAGAAACACCATATATTTT.

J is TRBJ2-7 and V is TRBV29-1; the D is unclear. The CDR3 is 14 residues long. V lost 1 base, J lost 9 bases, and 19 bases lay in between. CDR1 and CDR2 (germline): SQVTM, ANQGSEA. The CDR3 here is CSVEAAWEGLGQYF. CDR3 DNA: TGCAGCGTTGAAGCGGCTTGGGAAGGCCTCGGGCAGTACTTC.

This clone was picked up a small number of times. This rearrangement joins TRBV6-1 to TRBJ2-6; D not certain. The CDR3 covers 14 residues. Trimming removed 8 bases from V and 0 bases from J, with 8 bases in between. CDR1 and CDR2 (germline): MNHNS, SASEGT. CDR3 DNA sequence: TGTGCCAGCCAAACGGTCTCTGGGGCCAACGTCCTGACTTTC. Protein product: CASQTVSGANVLTF.